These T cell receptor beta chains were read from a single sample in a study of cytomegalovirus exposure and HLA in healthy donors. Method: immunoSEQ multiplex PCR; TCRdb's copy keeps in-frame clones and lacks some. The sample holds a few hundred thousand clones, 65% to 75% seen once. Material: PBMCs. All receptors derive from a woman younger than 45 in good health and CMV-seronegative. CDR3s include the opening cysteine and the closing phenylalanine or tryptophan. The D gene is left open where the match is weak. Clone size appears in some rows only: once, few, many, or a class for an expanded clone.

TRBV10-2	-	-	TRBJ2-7	CASSAGSSYEQYF	TGCGCCAGCAGTGCCGGGAGCTCCTACGAGCAGTACTTC
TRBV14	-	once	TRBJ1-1	CASSQYVNTEAFF	TGTGCCAGCAGCCAATATGTAAACACTGAAGCTTTCTTT
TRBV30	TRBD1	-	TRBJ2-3	CARQGSSTDTQYF	TGTGCCAGACAGGGGTCTAGCACAGATACGCAGTATTTT
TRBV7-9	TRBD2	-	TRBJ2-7	CSSSFTPTSGRTYEQYF	TGTTCCAGCAGCTTCACCCCGACTAGCGGGCGGACCTACGAGCAGTACTTC
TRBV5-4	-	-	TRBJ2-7	CASSTSSVQYF	TGTGCCAGCAGCACTTCTAGCGTGCAGTACTTC
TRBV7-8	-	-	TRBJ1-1	CASSFQRGSSTEAFF	TGTGCCAGCTCTTTCCAGAGGGGGTCGTCCACTGAAGCTTTCTTT
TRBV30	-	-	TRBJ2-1	CAWKGRGAYNEQFF	TGTGCCTGGAAGGGTCGGGGGGCTTACAATGAGCAGTTCTTC
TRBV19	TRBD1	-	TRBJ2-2	CASSAGQGGTGELFF	TGTGCCAGTAGTGCGGGACAGGGGGGCACCGGGGAGCTGTTTTTT
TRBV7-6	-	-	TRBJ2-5	CASSLSPQKEETQYF	TGTGCCAGCAGCTTATCTCCCCAGAAAGAAGAGACCCAGTACTTC
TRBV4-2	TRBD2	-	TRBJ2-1	CASSQDAAGGPNEQFF	TGTGCCAGCAGCCAAGATGCAGCGGGGGGGCCAAATGAGCAGTTCTTC
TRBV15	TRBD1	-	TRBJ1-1	CATSVETGDIAEAFF	TGTGCCACCAGCGTTGAGACAGGGGATATCGCTGAAGCTTTCTTT
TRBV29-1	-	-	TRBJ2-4	CSVAQEDIQYF	TGCAGCGTCGCCCAGGAAGACATTCAGTACTTC
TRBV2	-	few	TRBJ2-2	CASNSGAVGELFF	TGTGCCAGCAACTCAGGGGCGGTCGGGGAGCTGTTTTTT
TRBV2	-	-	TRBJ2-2	CASTSGWGQGPDGELFF	TGTGCCAGCACCTCCGGGTGGGGACAAGGCCCGGACGGGGAGCTGTTTTTT
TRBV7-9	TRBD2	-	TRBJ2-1	CSSSIPGLDYNEQFF	TGTTCCAGCAGCATACCGGGACTAGATTACAATGAGCAGTTCTTC
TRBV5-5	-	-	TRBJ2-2	CASSPWGSTGELFF	TGTGCCAGCAGCCCCTGGGGCAGCACCGGGGAGCTGTTTTTT
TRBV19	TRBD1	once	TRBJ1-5	CASSIMGTGGDNQPQHF	TGTGCCAGTAGTATAATGGGGACAGGGGGAGACAATCAGCCCCAGCATTTT
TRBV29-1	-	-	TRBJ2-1	CSAGGVALYEQFF	TGCAGCGCCGGCGGGGTGGCGCTCTATGAGCAGTTCTTC